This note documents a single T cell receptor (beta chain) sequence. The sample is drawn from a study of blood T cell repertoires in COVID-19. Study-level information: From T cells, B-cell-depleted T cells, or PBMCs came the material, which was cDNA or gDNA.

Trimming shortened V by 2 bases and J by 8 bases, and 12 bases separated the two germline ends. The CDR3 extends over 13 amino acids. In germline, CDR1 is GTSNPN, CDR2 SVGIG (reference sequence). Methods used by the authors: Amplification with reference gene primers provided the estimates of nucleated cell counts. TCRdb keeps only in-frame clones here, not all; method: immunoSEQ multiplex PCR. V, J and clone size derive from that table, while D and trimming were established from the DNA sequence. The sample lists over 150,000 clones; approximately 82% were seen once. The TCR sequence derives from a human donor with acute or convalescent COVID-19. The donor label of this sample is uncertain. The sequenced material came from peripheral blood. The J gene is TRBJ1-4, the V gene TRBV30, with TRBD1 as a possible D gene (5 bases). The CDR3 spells CAWSPGGKEKLFF. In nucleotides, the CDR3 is TGTGCCTGGAGTCCGGGGGGGAAGGAAAAACTGTTTTTT. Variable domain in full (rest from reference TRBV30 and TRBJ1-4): SQTIHQWPATLVQPVGSPLSLECTVEGTSNPNLYWYRQAAGRGLQLLFYSVGIGQISSEVPQNLSASRPQDRQFILSSKKLLLSDSGFYLCAWSPGGKEKLFFGSGTQLSVL.